The rows below give T cell receptor beta chains drawn from one sample of a study of T cell repertoires in cytomegalovirus infection. Via MiXCR, TCRdb re-called the reads, giving one row per CDR3 protein. Of fewer than 550,000 distinct CDR3 sequences listed, approximately 10% are singletons. The sample consisted of PBMCs. These TCRs come from a human donor in good health (CMV status not recorded). Some clones in this sample may be carry-over from other donors' samples. Each CDR3 is given with its conserved first and last residue. Each record gives: D gene, clone size, J gene, V gene, CDR3 protein, CDR3 DNA. A D gene is named only where the DNA matches it firmly. Only some rows state a clone size, as once, few, many or a class for expanded clones.

d_call: TRBD1
clone_size: many
j_call: TRBJ1-4
v_call: TRBV28
cdr3_aa: CASSNGQGREKLFF
cdr3_nt: TGTGCCAGCAGCAATGGACAGGGGCGTGAAAAACTGTTTTTT

d_call: TRBD2
clone_size: .
j_call: TRBJ2-4
v_call: TRBV5-6
cdr3_aa: CASSLYGRAKNIQYF
cdr3_nt: TGTGCCAGCAGCTTGTACGGGAGGGCCAAAAACATTCAGTACTTC

d_call: TRBD2
clone_size: many
j_call: TRBJ2-5
v_call: TRBV7-3
cdr3_aa: CASSSRGGARETQYF
cdr3_nt: TGTGCCAGCAGCTCTCGGGGGGGGGCAAGAGAGACCCAGTACTTC

d_call: .
clone_size: many
j_call: TRBJ2-5
v_call: TRBV14
cdr3_aa: CASSPPGDQETQYF
cdr3_nt: TGTGCCAGCAGCCCTCCGGGAGACCAAGAGACCCAGTACTTC

d_call: .
clone_size: many
j_call: TRBJ1-1
v_call: TRBV7-9
cdr3_aa: CASSPLGAGEAFF
cdr3_nt: TGTGCCAGCAGCCCGCTTGGGGCGGGTGAAGCTTTCTTT

d_call: .
clone_size: many
j_call: TRBJ1-1
v_call: TRBV18
cdr3_aa: CASSPRVTNTEAFF
cdr3_nt: TGTGCCAGCTCACCGCGGGTTACGAACACTGAAGCTTTCTTT

d_call: .
clone_size: many
j_call: TRBJ2-7
v_call: TRBV7-9
cdr3_aa: CASSGTSRRSYEQYF
cdr3_nt: TGTGCCAGCAGCGGGACTTCCCGGAGGTCCTACGAGCAGTACTTC

d_call: TRBD2
clone_size: many
j_call: TRBJ2-3
v_call: TRBV7-9
cdr3_aa: CASSLVVGTSLDTQYF
cdr3_nt: TGTGCCAGCAGCTTAGTGGTCGGGACTAGCCTAGATACGCAGTATTTT

d_call: .
clone_size: .
j_call: TRBJ2-5
v_call: TRBV19
cdr3_aa: CASSPWPIAETQYF
cdr3_nt: TGTGCCAGTAGTCCCTGGCCGATAGCAGAGACCCAGTACTTC

d_call: TRBD2
clone_size: .
j_call: TRBJ2-5
v_call: TRBV19
cdr3_aa: CATGSGSYETQYF
cdr3_nt: TGTGCCACCGGGAGCGGGAGCTATGAGACCCAGTACTTC

d_call: .
clone_size: many
j_call: TRBJ2-5
v_call: TRBV6-5
cdr3_aa: CASSTLRERGGVETQYF
cdr3_nt: TGTGCCAGCAGTACTCTCAGGGAAAGGGGGGGAGTGGAGACCCAGTACTTC

d_call: .
clone_size: many
j_call: TRBJ2-2
v_call: TRBV12-3/TRBV12-4
cdr3_aa: CASSSPGHVGELFF
cdr3_nt: TGTGCCAGCAGTTCCCCAGGACACGTCGGGGAGCTGTTTTTT

d_call: TRBD1
clone_size: few
j_call: TRBJ1-2
v_call: TRBV9
cdr3_aa: CASSSNPGTGGSWDYGYTF
cdr3_nt: TGTGCCAGCAGTTCAAACCCCGGGACAGGGGGAAGTTGGGACTATGGCTACACCTTC

d_call: .
clone_size: .
j_call: TRBJ1-4
v_call: TRBV10-3
cdr3_aa: CAISERRGGAHEKLFF
cdr3_nt: TGTGCCATCAGTGAGCGTCGGGGGGGGGCGCACGAAAAACTGTTTTTT

d_call: .
clone_size: many
j_call: TRBJ2-4
v_call: TRBV25-1
cdr3_aa: CASSPRTVIAKNIQYF
cdr3_nt: TGTGCCAGCAGTCCCCGGACAGTCATAGCCAAAAACATTCAGTACTTC

d_call: TRBD1
clone_size: few
j_call: TRBJ2-7
v_call: TRBV24-1
cdr3_aa: CATSDTDRDWEQYF
cdr3_nt: TGTGCCACCAGTGACACGGACAGGGATTGGGAGCAGTACTTC

d_call: TRBD1
clone_size: many
j_call: TRBJ1-3
v_call: TRBV12-5
cdr3_aa: CASGLPPGQGGSGNTIYF
cdr3_nt: TGTGCTAGTGGTTTGCCACCCGGACAGGGGGGCTCTGGAAACACCATATATTTT

d_call: .
clone_size: many
j_call: TRBJ2-5
v_call: TRBV12-3/TRBV12-4
cdr3_aa: CASSLPRAETQYF
cdr3_nt: TGTGCCAGCAGTTTACCCAGGGCGGAGACCCAGTACTTC

d_call: .
clone_size: .
j_call: TRBJ1-2
v_call: TRBV10-3
cdr3_aa: CAISRDISYGYTF
cdr3_nt: TGTGCCATCAGCCGTGACATTTCCTATGGCTACACCTTC

d_call: .
clone_size: many
j_call: TRBJ2-3
v_call: TRBV7-9
cdr3_aa: CASNPPGGSTDTQYF
cdr3_nt: TGTGCCAGCAACCCCCCCGGGGGCAGCACAGATACGCAGTATTTT

d_call: .
clone_size: .
j_call: TRBJ2-1
v_call: TRBV20-1
cdr3_aa: CSARDLQGLYNEQFF
cdr3_nt: TGCAGTGCTAGAGACCTACAGGGTCTCTACAATGAGCAGTTCTTC

d_call: .
clone_size: few
j_call: TRBJ2-5
v_call: TRBV5-1
cdr3_aa: CASSLDVFRETQYF
cdr3_nt: TGCGCCAGCAGCTTGGATGTGTTTCGGGAGACCCAGTACTTC

d_call: .
clone_size: few
j_call: TRBJ2-3
v_call: TRBV15
cdr3_aa: CATSRERDFGTDTQYF
cdr3_nt: TGTGCCACCAGCAGGGAAAGGGACTTCGGCACAGATACGCAGTATTTT

d_call: .
clone_size: many
j_call: TRBJ2-2
v_call: TRBV28
cdr3_aa: CASSLYDYANTGELFF
cdr3_nt: TGTGCCAGCAGTTTATATGACTACGCGAACACCGGGGAGCTGTTTTTT

d_call: TRBD1
clone_size: many
j_call: TRBJ2-2
v_call: TRBV7-6
cdr3_aa: CASSRTGGYTGELFF
cdr3_nt: TGTGCCAGCAGCCGGACAGGGGGCTACACCGGGGAGCTGTTTTTT

d_call: .
clone_size: many
j_call: TRBJ2-1
v_call: TRBV7-8
cdr3_aa: CASRGTSQGVYEQFF
cdr3_nt: TGTGCCAGCAGGGGCACTAGCCAGGGGGTTTATGAGCAGTTCTTC

d_call: .
clone_size: .
j_call: TRBJ2-2
v_call: TRBV25-1
cdr3_aa: CASSEGSPGELFF
cdr3_nt: TGTGCCAGCAGTGAGGGATCTCCCGGGGAGCTGTTTTTT

d_call: TRBD1
clone_size: many
j_call: TRBJ2-7
v_call: TRBV7-2
cdr3_aa: CASSRDRAYEQYF
cdr3_nt: TGTGCCAGCAGCCGGGACAGGGCTTACGAGCAGTACTTC

d_call: .
clone_size: many
j_call: TRBJ1-1
v_call: TRBV6-1
cdr3_aa: CASSEHDIGGRGGTEAFF
cdr3_nt: TGTGCCAGCAGTGAACACGACATAGGCGGCAGGGGAGGCACTGAAGCTTTCTTT

d_call: .
clone_size: many
j_call: TRBJ2-7
v_call: TRBV7-6
cdr3_aa: CASSQRPNRVYEQYF
cdr3_nt: TGTGCCAGCAGCCAACGACCGAACAGGGTTTACGAGCAGTACTTC

d_call: TRBD2
clone_size: many
j_call: TRBJ2-3
v_call: TRBV7-9
cdr3_aa: CASSPKSGLRTDTQYF
cdr3_nt: TGTGCCAGCAGCCCAAAGTCGGGACTACGCACAGATACGCAGTATTTT

d_call: .
clone_size: few
j_call: TRBJ2-1
v_call: TRBV18
cdr3_aa: CASSPTGRDNEQFF
cdr3_nt: TGTGCCAGCTCACCCACAGGGCGAGACAATGAGCAGTTCTTC

d_call: .
clone_size: .
j_call: TRBJ1-2
v_call: TRBV5-1
cdr3_aa: CASSFGQAFNYGYTF
cdr3_nt: TGCGCCAGCAGCTTCGGACAAGCGTTTAACTATGGCTACACCTTC

d_call: .
clone_size: .
j_call: TRBJ2-7
v_call: TRBV6-2/TRBV6-3
cdr3_aa: CASSYDTGAPYEQYF
cdr3_nt: TGTGCCAGCAGTTACGACACCGGGGCCCCCTACGAGCAGTACTTC

d_call: .
clone_size: few
j_call: TRBJ1-2
v_call: TRBV20-1
cdr3_aa: CSAGDVNYGYTF
cdr3_nt: TGCAGTGCTGGCGACGTTAACTATGGCTACACCTTC

d_call: .
clone_size: many
j_call: TRBJ2-1
v_call: TRBV5-4
cdr3_aa: CASTQGGEQFF
cdr3_nt: TGTGCCAGCACCCAAGGGGGAGAGCAGTTCTTC

d_call: .
clone_size: many
j_call: TRBJ2-7
v_call: TRBV7-2
cdr3_aa: CASSFQVASEQYF
cdr3_nt: TGTGCCAGCAGCTTTCAGGTTGCTAGTGAGCAGTACTTC